The T cell receptor (beta chain) described here comes from a study of beta chain features in type 1 diabetes. Study-wide findings and caveats: PCR might favor shorter templates, equally in patients and controls. In every one of the four CD4+ subsets, TCRB CDR3s were moderately but significantly shorter in Type 1 diabetes patients. Small HLA sub-analyses could not settle whether HLA shapes TCRB rearrangement.

Points on this clone: Its specificity is unknown.

The entirety of the isolated RNA underwent reverse transcription, so expressed TCRB transcripts were sequenced. The data were produced by immunoSEQ multiplex PCR, yet TCRdb's version contains in-frame clones alone and is incomplete. Of just over 600,000 clones in the sample, around a sixth were seen once. Germline CDR1 reads SGHRS; CDR2 reads YFSETQ. V shed 0 bases and J shed 0 bases, with 7 bases lying between them. The CDR3 sequence is 15 residues long. The origin of this receptor is a man aged 18 to 29 in good health. The chain employs TRBV5-1 and TRBJ1-3; D ambiguous. The sequenced material came from naive CD4+ T cells from blood. For the CDR3, the DNA is TGCGCCAGCAGCTTGGAGTGGGCCTCTGGAAACACCATATATTTT. This codes for CASSLEWASGNTIYF.